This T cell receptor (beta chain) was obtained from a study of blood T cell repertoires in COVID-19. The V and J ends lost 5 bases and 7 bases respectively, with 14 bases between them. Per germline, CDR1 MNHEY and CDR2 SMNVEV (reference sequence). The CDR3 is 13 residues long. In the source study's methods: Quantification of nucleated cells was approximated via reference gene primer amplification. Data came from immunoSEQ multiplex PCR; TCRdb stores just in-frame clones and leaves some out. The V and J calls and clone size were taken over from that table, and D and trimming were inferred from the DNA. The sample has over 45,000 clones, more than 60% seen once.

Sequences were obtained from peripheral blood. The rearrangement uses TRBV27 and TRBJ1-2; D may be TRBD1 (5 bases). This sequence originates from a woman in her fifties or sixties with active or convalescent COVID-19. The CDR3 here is CASSPQVTGGYTF. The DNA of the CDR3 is TGTGCCAGCAGTCCACAGGTTACCGGTGGCTACACCTTC.